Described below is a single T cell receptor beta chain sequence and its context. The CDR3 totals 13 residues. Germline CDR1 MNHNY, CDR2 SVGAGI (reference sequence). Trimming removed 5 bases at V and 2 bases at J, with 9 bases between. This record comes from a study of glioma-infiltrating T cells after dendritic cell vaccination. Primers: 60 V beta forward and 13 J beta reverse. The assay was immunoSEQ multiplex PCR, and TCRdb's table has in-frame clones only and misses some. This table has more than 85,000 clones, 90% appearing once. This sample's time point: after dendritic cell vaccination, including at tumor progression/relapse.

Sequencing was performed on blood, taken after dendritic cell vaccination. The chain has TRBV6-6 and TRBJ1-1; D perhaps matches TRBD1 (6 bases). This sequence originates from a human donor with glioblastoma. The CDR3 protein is CASSGRGNTEAFF. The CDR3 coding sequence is TGTGCCAGCAGTGGCAGGGGAAACACTGAAGCTTTCTTT.